This T cell receptor beta chain was retrieved from a study of cytomegalovirus exposure and HLA in healthy donors. Overall study results and limits: While the bulk of TCR sequences proved rare, some public TCRs turned up in many donors. Cytomegalovirus association was assigned to about 180 TCR beta chains.

CDR3 length equals 17 residues. Trimming cost V 6 bases and J 10 bases; bases outside gene matches: 12. Germline V lookup: CDR1 SNHLY, CDR2 FYNNEI. This table comes from immunoSEQ multiplex PCR, and its TCRdb copy is limited to in-frame clones, with some not included. The sample shows 150,000 to 200,000 clones, 85% to 90% of them seen only once. With regard to this clone: What it binds is not known.

Sequenced material: PBMCs. The rearrangement uses TRBV2 and TRBJ2-1; 16 bases fit TRBD2. The TCR comes from a man younger than 35 in good health and CMV-seronegative. CDR3 in DNA: TGTGCCAGCAGGACCGGGACTAGCGGGGGGGGTTCTTCGGAGCAGTTCTTC. Its protein product is CASRTGTSGGGSSEQFF.